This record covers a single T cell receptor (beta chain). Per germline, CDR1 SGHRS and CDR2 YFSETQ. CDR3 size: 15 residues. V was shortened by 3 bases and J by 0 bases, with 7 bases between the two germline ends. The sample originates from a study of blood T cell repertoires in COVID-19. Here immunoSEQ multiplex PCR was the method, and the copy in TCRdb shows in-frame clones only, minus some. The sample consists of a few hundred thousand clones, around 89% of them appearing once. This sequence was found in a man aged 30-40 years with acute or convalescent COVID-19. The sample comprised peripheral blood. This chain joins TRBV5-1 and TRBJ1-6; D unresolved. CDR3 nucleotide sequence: TGCGCCAGCAGCTCTTGGAGCTCCTATAATTCACCCCTCCACTTT. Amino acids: CASSSWSSYNSPLHF.